The TCR beta chain under discussion was sequenced for a study of T cell responses to AZD1222 COVID-19 vaccine. In the case of this clone: Its antigen is as yet unknown.

Study-wide results and limits: In all cases, repertoires were sampled only after the peak T cell response.

With 7 bases clipped from V and 7 bases from J, the junction kept 5 bases outside the gene matches. Germline CDR1 SQVTM, CDR2 ANQGSEA. The CDR3 runs to 14 residues. Profiled with immunoSEQ multiplex PCR; TCRdb holds only in-frame clones, not every one. The data contain about 180,000 clones, 88% of them singletons. The rearrangement uses TRBV29-1 and TRBJ2-1; 15 bases fit TRBD2. The TCR originated in an adult in good health. Specimen: peripheral blood, collected on day 0 of AZD1222 vaccination. CDR3: CSELGTSGGNEQFF. CDR3 nucleotide sequence: TGCAGCGAACTGGGGACTAGCGGGGGGAATGAGCAGTTCTTC.